This TCR beta chain was captured in a study of blood T cell repertoires in COVID-19 (TCRdb year 2020). For context, the study as a whole: Samples from collaborators originated in the United States, Italy and Spain and spanned both the acute and convalescent phases of COVID-19. The repertoires were released in a freely available public database intended as a resource for research on the immune response to SARS-CoV-2. Sample metadata almost always included a de-identified subject ID, COVID-19 status, age in years and sex. The prospective study material was composed of cDNA or gDNA derived from T cells, B-cell-depleted T cells, or PBMCs. The samples were drawn from two sources: the first 160 participants of the ongoing ImmuneRACE study, and some 1,300 subjects contributed by 6 global collaborators. Deeply sampled blood TCRbeta repertoires from subjects exposed to, actively infected with, or recovered from COVID-19 were included in the dataset. HLA class I and class II types, where available, came from metadata supplied by the sample provider rather than from assay-based typing.

Whole blood was collected in K2EDTA tubes by collaborating institutions according to the institutions' own protocols. For TCRbeta analysis, collaborator samples were shipped as frozen whole blood, as isolated PBMCs, or as DNA extracted from either sample type. TCRbeta CDR3 regions were amplified from genomic DNA by means of the immunoSEQ Assay, a bias-controlled multiplex PCR. The authors' pipeline ran thus. Nucleated cell counts per sample were estimated from amplification of reference gene primers within the assay. To quantify the absolute abundance of each unique TCRbeta CDR3 rearrangement, sequence reads were collapsed and filtered. For each sample, productive Simpson clonality was calculated as the square root of Simpson's diversity index across productive rearrangements. TCRdb obtained this table from immuneACCESS and retained in-frame rearrangements with V and J assigned. These tables miss some clones; where compared with another copy, unresolved V genes account for less than half of the shortfall, and the remainder is unexplained. The V and J calls and clone size were taken over from that table, and D and trimming were inferred from the DNA. This sample is represented by about 140,000 clones; around three quarters of them were singletons. The top ten hold about 8.7% of the sample.

As for this clone: Its antigen is still unknown. No base qualities exist here, and no much larger clone lies one base off it.

V has 3 bases trimmed and J has 3 bases trimmed; junction bases matching no gene number 4. CDR1 and CDR2 were assigned from the germline V gene (reference sequence) as GTSNPN and SVGIG. Inclusive of the bounding cysteine and phenylalanine, the CDR3 is 15 residues long. CDR3 DNA is the only sequence kept; it has 45 bases, read in frame from the first base. The investigation overall reported the following: The amount of clinical and demographic metadata varied by source and participant and was provided uncurated.

Material: peripheral blood. The rearrangement combines TRBV30 with TRBJ2-7; 14 nucleotides in the junction match TRBD2. The source of this sequence is a man aged 50-60 years with active or convalescent COVID-19. The CDR3 is CAWRSGLAGVYEQYF. The nucleotide sequence is given as TGTGCCTGGAGGTCGGGACTAGCGGGAGTCTACGAGCAGTACTTC.